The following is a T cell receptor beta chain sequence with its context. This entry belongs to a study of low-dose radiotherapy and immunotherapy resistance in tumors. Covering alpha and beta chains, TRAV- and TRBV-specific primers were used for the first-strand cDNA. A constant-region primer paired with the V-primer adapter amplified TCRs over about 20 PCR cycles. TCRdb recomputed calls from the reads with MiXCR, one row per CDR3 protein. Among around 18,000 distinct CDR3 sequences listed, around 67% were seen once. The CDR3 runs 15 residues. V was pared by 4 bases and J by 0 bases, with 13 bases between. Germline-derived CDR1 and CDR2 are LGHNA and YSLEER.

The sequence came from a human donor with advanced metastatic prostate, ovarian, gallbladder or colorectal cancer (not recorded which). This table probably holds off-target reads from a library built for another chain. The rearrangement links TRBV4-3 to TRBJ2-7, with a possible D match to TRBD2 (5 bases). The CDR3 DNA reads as TGCGCCAGCAGCCTGCGCGGGCCGAGCTCCTACGAGCAGTACTTC. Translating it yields CASSLRGPSSYEQYF.